Listed below are T cell receptor beta chains from one sample, sequenced in a study of T cell responses to AZD1222 COVID-19 vaccine. Sequencing used immunoSEQ multiplex PCR; TCRdb keeps in-frame clones, though not all of them. Altogether approximately 120,000 clones are present, roughly nine tenths being singletons, with the ten largest covering roughly 7%. Sequenced here: peripheral blood, sampled on day 0 of AZD1222 vaccination. The receptors here all came from an adult in good health. The CDR3 runs from the conserved cysteine through the conserved F or W. A D gene is named only where the DNA matches it firmly. Size is omitted from some rows. Given values are once, few, many or a class for expanded clones.

CDR3aa,CDR3nt,j_gene,v_gene,abundance,d_gene
CAWSYRGLGNQPQHF,TGTGCCTGGAGTTACAGGGGGCTCGGCAATCAGCCCCAGCATTTT,TRBJ1-5,TRBV30,NA,TRBD1
CASSPSGHTQYF,TGTGCCAGCAGTCCCTCCGGGCATACGCAGTATTTT,TRBJ2-3,TRBV14,few,NA
CASSNRDRDHYGYTF,TGTGCCAGCAGTAACCGGGACAGGGATCACTATGGCTACACCTTC,TRBJ1-2,TRBV6-5,NA,TRBD1
CASSPDIAGNTIYF,TGTGCCAGCAGCCCAGACATAGCTGGAAACACCATATATTTT,TRBJ1-3,TRBV7-9,NA,NA
CASSIAKSGGALEQFF,TGTGCCAGTAGTATAGCCAAAAGCGGGGGGGCTCTTGAGCAGTTCTTC,TRBJ2-1,TRBV19,NA,TRBD2
CASSPMIGGAAYGYTF,TGTGCCAGCAGCCCGATGATAGGGGGCGCAGCCTATGGCTACACCTTC,TRBJ1-2,TRBV3-1/TRBV3-2,NA,TRBD1
CAWSMLGYGYTF,TGTGCCTGGAGTATGCTGGGGTACGGCTACACCTTC,TRBJ1-2,TRBV30,once,NA
CASSWQGGDGYTF,TGCGCCAGCAGCTGGCAGGGTGGGGATGGCTACACCTTC,TRBJ1-2,TRBV5-1,NA,NA
CASSYTVLQGTEAFF,TGTGCCAGCAGTTACACCGTCCTGCAGGGCACTGAAGCTTTCTTT,TRBJ1-1,TRBV6-5,NA,NA
CASSESRLAGGSYNEQFF,TGCGCCAGCAGTGAGTCCCGGCTAGCGGGGGGATCCTACAATGAGCAGTTCTTC,TRBJ2-1,TRBV10-1,NA,TRBD2
CASSLQDRGTEAFF,TGTGCCAGCAGCCTTCAGGACAGGGGCACTGAAGCTTTCTTT,TRBJ1-1,TRBV3-1/TRBV3-2,NA,TRBD1
CASSLVLNTEAFF,TGCGCCAGCAGCTTGGTTTTGAACACTGAAGCTTTCTTT,TRBJ1-1,TRBV5-1,NA,NA
CASSQGTAYEQYF,TGTGCCAGCAGCCAAGGGACAGCCTACGAGCAGTACTTC,TRBJ2-7,TRBV3-1/TRBV3-2,NA,NA
CASSLGQSYEQYF,TGCGCCAGCAGCTTGGGACAGTCCTACGAGCAGTACTTC,TRBJ2-7,TRBV5-1,few,NA
CASSPTRQVGNQPQHF,TGTGCCAGCTCACCTACCCGGCAGGTAGGGAATCAGCCCCAGCATTTT,TRBJ1-5,TRBV18,NA,NA
CASSFALLGIGGGPNEQFF,TGCGCCAGCAGCTTCGCACTTTTGGGGATTGGGGGGGGCCCGAATGAGCAGTTCTTC,TRBJ2-1,TRBV5-1,NA,NA
CASSQGQGPSNQPQHF,TGTGCCAGCAGCCAGGGACAGGGACCTAGCAATCAGCCCCAGCATTTT,TRBJ1-5,TRBV4-2,NA,TRBD1
CASSRGVRGTLNTGELFF,TGCGCCAGCAGCCGAGGCGTGCGGGGCACGTTGAACACCGGGGAGCTGTTTTTT,TRBJ2-2,TRBV4-3,NA,NA
CASSTTGGANYGYTF,TGTGCCAGCAGCACGACAGGGGGCGCCAACTATGGCTACACCTTC,TRBJ1-2,TRBV2,NA,TRBD1
CASRGVSGANVLTF,TGCGCCAGCAGGGGTGTCTCTGGGGCCAACGTCCTGACTTTC,TRBJ2-6,TRBV5-1,NA,NA
CASRPGTGGGYTF,TGTGCCAGCAGACCCGGGACAGGAGGGGGCTACACCTTC,TRBJ1-2,TRBV7-2,NA,TRBD1
CASSPDSLKFYGYTF,TGTGCCAGCAGCCCGGACAGCCTAAAATTCTATGGCTACACCTTC,TRBJ1-2,TRBV6-2/TRBV6-3,few,NA
CASSFQVDEAFF,TGTGCCAGCAGCTTCCAGGTGGATGAAGCTTTCTTT,TRBJ1-1,TRBV7-9,NA,NA
CASSNRGPYGYTF,TGTGCCAGCAGTAACAGGGGTCCCTATGGCTACACCTTC,TRBJ1-2,TRBV6-2/TRBV6-3,NA,TRBD1
CSVEAPRTGSGNTIYF,TGCAGCGTTGAAGCCCCCCGGACAGGCTCTGGAAACACCATATATTTT,TRBJ1-3,TRBV29-1,NA,TRBD1
CASSNAQGAPIYEQYF,TGTGCCAGTAGTAACGCCCAGGGGGCCCCTATCTACGAGCAGTACTTC,TRBJ2-7,TRBV19,NA,TRBD1
CASSWGQDTEAFF,TGTGCCAGCAGTTGGGGACAGGACACTGAAGCTTTCTTT,TRBJ1-1,TRBV11-3,NA,TRBD1
CASSLVMGQGTEAFF,TGTGCCAGCAGCTTAGTGATGGGGCAGGGGACTGAAGCTTTCTTT,TRBJ1-1,TRBV7-9,NA,NA
CASSFALAGAGELFF,TGTGCCAGCAGTTTCGCGCTAGCGGGAGCCGGGGAGCTGTTTTTT,TRBJ2-2,TRBV6-2/TRBV6-3,NA,TRBD2
CASSQEGQNYGYTF,TGCGCCAGCAGCCAAGAGGGCCAAAACTATGGCTACACCTTC,TRBJ1-2,TRBV4-3,NA,NA
CASSLGRRAGAFITDTQYF,TGTGCCAGCAGCTTAGGGCGGCGGGCGGGGGCGTTTATCACAGATACGCAGTATTTT,TRBJ2-3,TRBV7-9,NA,NA
CASRARGTGTGELFF,TGTGCCAGTAGAGCGAGAGGGACAGGCACCGGGGAGCTGTTTTTT,TRBJ2-2,TRBV19,NA,TRBD1
CASSLSGSYNEQFF,TGCGCCAGCAGCTTGAGCGGGTCGTACAATGAGCAGTTCTTC,TRBJ2-1,TRBV5-1,NA,NA
CASSPPRQATNTEAFF,TGTGCCAGCAGCCCTCCCCGACAGGCAACGAACACTGAAGCTTTCTTT,TRBJ1-1,TRBV3-1/TRBV3-2,NA,NA
CASSLARQETQYF,TGTGCTAGCAGCTTGGCACGCCAAGAGACCCAGTACTTC,TRBJ2-5,TRBV7-7,few,NA
CAWSSSAYEQYF,TGTGCCTGGTCGAGTTCGGCCTACGAGCAGTACTTC,TRBJ2-7,TRBV30,NA,NA
CASTTDSNQPQHF,TGTGCCAGCACGACGGACAGCAATCAGCCCCAGCATTTT,TRBJ1-5,TRBV2,once,NA
CASSLRDRGGLGVSPLHF,TGTGCCAGCAGCCTCCGGGACAGGGGCGGTTTGGGGGTTTCACCCCTCCACTTT,TRBJ1-6,TRBV9,NA,TRBD1
CASITDSMDSNYGYTF,TGTGCCAGCATAACTGATTCCATGGACAGCAACTATGGCTACACCTTC,TRBJ1-2,TRBV6-4,NA,NA
CAISEHRNTEAFF,TGTGCCATCAGTGAACACAGGAACACTGAAGCTTTCTTT,TRBJ1-1,TRBV10-3,NA,NA
CASSFTSGSPNEQFF,TGTGCCAGCAGCTTCACTAGCGGGAGCCCCAATGAGCAGTTCTTC,TRBJ2-1,TRBV11-2,NA,TRBD2
CASKSRLDPRDSPLHF,TGTGCCAGCAAGTCCAGATTGGACCCTCGGGATTCACCCCTCCACTTT,TRBJ1-6,TRBV3-1/TRBV3-2,NA,NA
CASSFSMTEAFF,TGTGCCAGCAGCTTCAGTATGACTGAAGCTTTCTTT,TRBJ1-1,TRBV7-2,NA,NA
CASSFSKQPQHF,TGTGCCAGCAGTTTTTCAAAACAGCCCCAGCATTTT,TRBJ1-5,TRBV12-3/TRBV12-4,NA,NA
CASSREVEADYGYTF,TGTGCCAGCAGCCGAGAGGTAGAAGCAGACTATGGCTACACCTTC,TRBJ1-2,TRBV4-2,NA,NA
CASSGDSSNYGYTF,TGTGCCAGCAGCGGGGACAGCTCCAACTATGGCTACACCTTC,TRBJ1-2,TRBV7-9,few,TRBD1
CASSYSYGGSQPQHF,TGTGCCAGCAGTTACTCGTACGGGGGCAGTCAGCCCCAGCATTTT,TRBJ1-5,TRBV6-5,NA,NA
CASSYSNTGQGPQHF,TGTGCCAGCAGTTACTCGAATACGGGACAAGGGCCCCAGCATTTT,TRBJ1-5,TRBV6-5,NA,NA
CASSSRTGGYNEQFF,TGTGCCAGCAGCTCCAGGACAGGAGGCTACAATGAGCAGTTCTTC,TRBJ2-1,TRBV7-9,NA,TRBD1
CASSPPGGSGNTIYF,TGTGCCAGCAGTCCCCCCGGCGGGTCGGGAAACACCATATATTTT,TRBJ1-3,TRBV6-5,NA,NA
CASSQAPYPFYEQYF,TGTGCCAGCAGCCAAGCCCCCTATCCGTTCTACGAGCAGTACTTC,TRBJ2-7,TRBV14,NA,NA
CASSSLPGQGATEAFF,TGCGCCAGCAGCTCGCTACCGGGACAGGGGGCCACTGAAGCTTTCTTT,TRBJ1-1,TRBV7-9,NA,TRBD1
CASSLGRNYGYTF,TGTGCCAGCAGTCTCGGCCGGAACTATGGCTACACCTTC,TRBJ1-2,TRBV2,NA,NA